The rows below give T cell receptor beta chains drawn from one sample of a study of tumor and adjacent non-tumor tissue in lung cancer. One entry per CDR3 protein results from TCRdb running MiXCR on the multiplex PCR reads. The sample includes about 90,000 distinct CDR3 sequences, 76% of them seen just once. Sequenced input: distant non-tumor lung tissue. These receptors all stem from a woman in her forties or fifties with non-small cell lung cancer. The CDR3 runs from the conserved cysteine through the conserved F or W. The D gene is left open where the match is weak. Clone size appears in some rows only: once, few, many, or a class for an expanded clone.

abundance: -; len: 14; j_gene: TRBJ2-3; d_gene: -; v_gene: TRBV10-3; CDR3nt: TGTACCAGTATGGACAGCGGTAGCATAGATACGCAGTATTTT; CDR3aa: CTSMDSGSIDTQYF
abundance: many; len: 15; j_gene: TRBJ2-1; d_gene: TRBD2; v_gene: TRBV10-3; CDR3nt: TGTGCCATCAGTGCCAGGACTAGCGGGATTAATGAGCAGTTCTTC; CDR3aa: CAISARTSGINEQFF
abundance: once; len: 14; j_gene: TRBJ1-4; d_gene: -; v_gene: TRBV4-1; CDR3nt: TGCGCCAGCAGCAGTACCAGGAGAAAGGAAGAACTGTCTTTT; CDR3aa: CASSSTRRKEELSF
abundance: -; len: 13; j_gene: TRBJ2-7; d_gene: -; v_gene: TRBV29-1; CDR3nt: TGCAGCGTTGGGGGGGCTTGCTGGTACGAGCAGTACTTC; CDR3aa: CSVGGACWYEQYF
abundance: few; len: 14; j_gene: TRBJ1-1; d_gene: -; v_gene: TRBV7-9; CDR3nt: TGTGCCAGTAGACAAACGCAGTCTGGAACTGAAGCTTTCTTT; CDR3aa: CASRQTQSGTEAFF
abundance: -; len: 15; j_gene: TRBJ2-2; d_gene: -; v_gene: TRBV29-1; CDR3nt: TGCAGAGTTGAAGCTGGCGGGATAGGGGATTTAGGGCTGTTTTTT; CDR3aa: CRVEAGGIGDLGLFF
abundance: -; len: 15; j_gene: TRBJ2-1; d_gene: -; v_gene: TRBV11-3; CDR3nt: TGTGCCAGCAGCTTTGAAAGTGGAGGGGACAATGAGCACTTCTTC; CDR3aa: CASSFESGGDNEHFF
abundance: once; len: 14; j_gene: TRBJ2-5; d_gene: TRBD1; v_gene: TRBV11-1; CDR3nt: TGTGCCACCAGCCCGGGACAGAGCGTAGAGGCCCAGTACTTC; CDR3aa: CATSPGQSVEAQYF
abundance: few; len: 15; j_gene: TRBJ2-1; d_gene: TRBD2; v_gene: TRBV10-3; CDR3nt: TGTGCCATCAGTGACATACTAGCGGGAGGAAGTGAGCAGTTCTTC; CDR3aa: CAISDILAGGSEQFF
abundance: -; len: 14; j_gene: TRBJ2-7; d_gene: -; v_gene: TRBV6-6; CDR3nt: TGTGCCAGCAACAGGGTGCTACCCACCTACGAGCAGTGCTTC; CDR3aa: CASNRVLPTYEQCF
abundance: -; len: 16; j_gene: TRBJ2-2; d_gene: -; v_gene: TRBV4-1; CDR3nt: TGCGCCAGCAGCCGAATCGTAGGGGTACAGGCCGGGGAGCTGTTTTTT; CDR3aa: CASSRIVGVQAGELFF
abundance: few; len: 16; j_gene: TRBJ2-7; d_gene: TRBD2; v_gene: TRBV20-1; CDR3nt: TGCAGTGCCCCAGACAGGGGTCGGACTAGCGGGAACGAGCAGTACTTC; CDR3aa: CSAPDRGRTSGNEQYF
abundance: -; len: 14; j_gene: TRBJ1-2; d_gene: -; v_gene: TRBV29-1; CDR3nt: TGCGGCGTTGACGCTACAGGGAGAAACTATGGCTACAACTTC; CDR3aa: CGVDATGRNYGYNF
abundance: -; len: 15; j_gene: TRBJ2-7; d_gene: -; v_gene: TRBV12-3/TRBV12-4; CDR3nt: TGTGCCAGCAGTCCCCGACATGAGGGGTCCTACGAGCAATACTTC; CDR3aa: CASSPRHEGSYEQYF
abundance: once; len: 13; j_gene: TRBJ2-7; d_gene: TRBD1; v_gene: TRBV6-2/TRBV6-3; CDR3nt: TGTGCCAGCAATGAAAGGGGGCGCCACGGGCAGTACTTC; CDR3aa: CASNERGRHGQYF
abundance: -; len: 14; j_gene: TRBJ2-7; d_gene: TRBD2; v_gene: TRBV6-5; CDR3nt: TGTGCCAGCAGACTCCGGGAGGGCGCCTACGAGCAATACTTC; CDR3aa: CASRLREGAYEQYF
abundance: -; len: 17; j_gene: TRBJ2-3; d_gene: TRBD2; v_gene: TRBV14; CDR3nt: TGTACCAGCAGCCAACAAAGAAGCGGGAGACGAACAGATACGCAGTATTTT; CDR3aa: CTSSQQRSGRRTDTQYF
abundance: -; len: 15; j_gene: TRBJ2-7; d_gene: -; v_gene: TRBV6-6; CDR3nt: TGTGCCAGCAGTTACGACACCATGGGGCCCTACGAGCAGTGCTTC; CDR3aa: CASSYDTMGPYEQCF
abundance: -; len: 13; j_gene: TRBJ2-5; d_gene: TRBD2; v_gene: TRBV28; CDR3nt: TGTGCCAACAGTTTCCGGGGGGTAGAGACCCAATACTTC; CDR3aa: CANSFRGVETQYF
abundance: -; len: 16; j_gene: TRBJ2-5; d_gene: -; v_gene: TRBV7-8; CDR3nt: TGTGCCAGCGGCTTAGCTTTGGGCACTCCGGAAGAGACCCAGTACTTC; CDR3aa: CASGLALGTPEETQYF
abundance: -; len: 15; j_gene: TRBJ2-5; d_gene: -; v_gene: TRBV25-1; CDR3nt: TGTGCCAGCAGTCGGTCCATAGGGAAAGACGAGACCCAGTACTTC; CDR3aa: CASSRSIGKDETQYF